This T cell receptor (beta chain) was captured in a study of T cells in Graves' hyperthyroidism and ophthalmopathy. This clonotype was found once. No antigen is known for it. Template material for amplifying TCR beta CDR3 regions consisted of RNA transcripts. TCR CDR3 underwent first-round RT-PCR with the HTBI primer set. TCRdb itself ran the multiplex PCR reads through MiXCR, one entry per CDR3 protein. The sample records around 350,000 distinct CDR3 sequences, 15% to 20% being singletons. Patients aged 18 to 65 with hyperthyroidism were newly diagnosed, with duration under 2 months. Together with thyroid ultrasound, orbital computed tomography, serum thyroxine and TRAb, clinical symptoms were used for diagnoses. Findings of the study overall: For ophthalmopathy, model prediction preceded onset by a median about 6 months. Most thyroid clonotypes that were expanded above 0.001 also turned up in blood.

Looked up from germline, CDR1 is DFQATT and CDR2 is SNEGSKA (reference sequence). V was trimmed by 0 bases and J by 1 base, leaving 6 bases between them. This CDR3 comprises 13 residues. This chain links TRBV20-1 with TRBJ1-1; D is uncertain. The sequenced sample was blood. This sequence originates from a young woman with Graves' hyperthyroidism. CDR3 sequence reads: CSARDGGNTEAFF. The CDR3 nucleotides read TGCAGTGCTAGAGATGGAGGGAACACTGAAGCTTTCTTT.